The 12 T cell receptor beta chains below were found in one sample sequenced in a study of CD8 T cells in ankylosing spondylitis. Overall study findings and caveats: Typical of ankylosing spondylitis blood, it appeared, was a TCR beta motif of fewer than ten highly homologous variants.

These TCRs' antigens remain unknown. In TCRdb, the 5' RACE reads were re-called with MiXCR into one record per CDR3 protein. The sample holds roughly 700,000 distinct CDR3 sequences, under 20% seen once. Input material: blood, either unsorted or a sorted T cell fraction (not recorded which). The source of these receptors is a male donor with ankylosing spondylitis.

This clonotype was recorded a few times. This chain links TRBV24-1 with TRBJ2-1; weak D call: TRBD2 (6 bases). Per germline, CDR1 KGHDR and CDR2 SFDVKD. Trimming removed 1 base at V and 5 bases at J, with 11 bases between. The CDR3 is 15 amino acids. CDR3 sequence: CATSDFASAHNEQFF. CDR3 bases: TGTGCCACCAGTGATTTCGCTAGCGCACACAATGAGCAGTTCTTC.

The chain joins TRBV7-6 to TRBJ1-2; no clear D gene. V lost 5 bases, J lost 6 bases, and 13 bases lay in between. Per the germline V gene, CDR1 is SGHVS and CDR2 is FNYEAQ. The CDR3 extends over 13 amino acids. CDR3 region: CASSAWSDDGYTF. As DNA, the CDR3 is TGTGCCAGCAGCGCATGGTCTGATGATGGCTACACCTTC.

This clonotype appeared many times. The junction shows a germline mismatch at one end, possibly a read error. The chain joins TRBV5-1 to TRBJ2-1, with TRBD1 as a possible D gene (6 bases). Germline loops: CDR1 SGHRS, CDR2 YFSETQ. CDR3 length: 14 residues. As DNA, the CDR3 is TGTGCCAGCAGCACAGGGAGCTCCTACAATGAGCAGTTCTTC. Translating gives CASSTGSSYNEQFF.

The chain combines TRBV5-8 with TRBJ2-5; D unresolved. The CDR3 has 15 amino acids. Deletions cut 0 bases from V and 7 bases from J, with 16 bases between. The V gene's germline CDR1 is SGHTS and CDR2 YDEGEE. CDR3 sequence: CASSLEVLTMGTQYF. CDR3 DNA sequence: TGTGCCAGCAGCTTGGAGGTACTCACGATGGGGACCCAGTACTTC.

This clonotype was seen many times. The V call is TRBV3-1, the J call TRBJ1-3; no definite D call. There are 11 residues in the CDR3. The V end was cut by 5 bases, the J end by 2 bases, with 1 base between. Germline values: CDR1 LGHDT, CDR2 YNNKEL (reference sequence). The CDR3 loop is CASSTGNTIYF. CDR3 DNA sequence: TGTGCCAGCAGCACTGGAAACACCATATATTTT.

The V gene is TRBV20-1, the J gene TRBJ2-1; possibly TRBD2 for D (6 bases). Germline V CDR1 and CDR2: DFQATT, SNEGSKA (reference sequence). The length of the CDR3 is 14 residues. V lost 6 bases, J lost 3 bases, and 15 bases lay in between. CDR3 residues: CSARGEAYYNEQFF. The CDR3 nucleotides are TGCAGTGCACGAGGGGAGGCGTACTACAATGAGCAGTTCTTC.

The chain recombines TRBV7-2 with TRBJ2-2; 10 bases fit TRBD1. Germline lookup yields CDR1 SGHTA and CDR2 FQGNSA. J gave up 6 bases and V 5 bases, and 9 bases lay outside the gene matches. This CDR3 comprises 16 residues. CDR3 residues: CASSMRGQGIPGELFF. CDR3 nucleotide sequence: TGTGCCAGCAGCATGAGGGGACAGGGGATCCCCGGGGAGCTGTTTTTT.

Here the CDR3 reads CASSPNRGYGGYTF. The DNA for the CDR3 is TGTGCCAGCAGTCCAAACAGGGGGTACGGTGGCTACACCTTC. The chain uses TRBV28 and TRBJ1-2; the match to TRBD1 covers 8 bases. J gave up 7 bases and V 5 bases, and 9 bases lay outside the gene matches. Germline V CDR1 and CDR2: MDHEN, SYDVKM. The CDR3 covers 14 residues.

J is TRBJ2-1 and V is TRBV5-1; 9 nucleotides match TRBD2. Germline values: CDR1 SGHRS, CDR2 YFSETQ. The CDR3 runs 16 residues. Losses at the gene ends were 4 bases for V and 0 bases for J; bases not matched to a gene: 5. CDR3 coding DNA: TGCGCCAGCAGCGTTGGTAGCGGGAGCTCCTACAATGAGCAGTTCTTC. This encodes CASSVGSGSSYNEQFF.

The CDR3 nucleotides read TGTGCCAGCAGTGAAGTGGGGACAATACAATACGAGCAGTACTTC. Protein: CASSEVGTIQYEQYF. This chain uses TRBV2 with TRBJ2-7, with D tentatively TRBD1 (6 bases). From germline, CDR1 is SNHLY and CDR2 FYNNEI. The CDR3 consists of 15 residues. The ends were cut back, 1 base at V and 4 bases at J, with 14 bases in the middle.

The rearrangement uses TRBV20-1 and TRBJ1-5; the match to TRBD1 covers 11 bases. CDR3 length: 16 residues. From germline, CDR1 is DFQATT and CDR2 SNEGSKA (reference sequence). V trimming: 3 bases; J trimming: 8 bases; junction bases outside the gene matches: 12. CDR3 protein: CSASPWTGGYMEPQHF. In nucleotides, the CDR3 is TGCAGTGCTAGCCCCTGGACAGGGGGCTACATGGAGCCCCAGCATTTT.

The chain has TRBV28 and TRBJ2-5; D could derive from TRBD1 or TRBD2 (5 bases each). CDR1 is MDHEN and CDR2 is SYDVKM in the germline V gene. This CDR3 is built from 14 residues. V lost 1 base and J 7 bases, leaving 13 bases between the germline ends. CDR3 loop: CASSLSGPFGTQYF. CDR3 nucleotide sequence: TGTGCCAGCAGTTTATCGGGACCGTTCGGGACCCAGTACTTC. The variable domain in full, completed from reference TRBV28 and TRBJ2-5, reads DVKVTQSSRYLVKRTGEKVFLECVQDMDHENMFWYRQDPGLGLRLIYFSYDVKMKEKGDIPEGYSVSREKKERFSLILESASTNQTSMYLCASSLSGPFGTQYFGPGTRLLVL.